These 14 T cell receptor beta chains were sequenced from one sample in a study of shared clonotypes between healthy human individuals. Naive CD8 cells comprised CD45RO-negative, CCR7-positively selected cells, excluding terminally differentiated effector memory CD45RA+ cells. TCRdb's table, derived via immunoSEQ multiplex PCR, lists solely in-frame clones and lacks some. The sample shows roughly 2.1 million clones, roughly 91% of them seen only once. Source material: naive CD8+ T cells from PBMCs. These receptors were obtained from a young man in good health. Some clones in this sample may be carry-over from other donors' samples.

Only one count was recorded for this clone. The chain links TRBV5-1 to TRBJ2-7; D not certain. Germline CDR1 reads SGHRS; CDR2 reads YFSETQ. The germline V and J ends were trimmed by 2 bases and 1 base, with 7 bases remaining between them. There are 13 residues in the CDR3. The CDR3 protein is CASSLYGSYEQYF. DNA for the CDR3: TGCGCCAGCAGCTTATACGGATCCTACGAGCAGTACTTC.

This chain links TRBV28 with TRBJ2-3, with D possibly being TRBD2 (6 bases). Trimming took 5 bases from V and 0 from J, leaving 12 bases between them. CDR1 is MDHEN, CDR2 SYDVKM, per germline. The CDR3 is 15 amino acids. CDR3 sequence (DNA): TGTGCCAGCAGTCCCCCCGGGACTAGCACAGATACGCAGTATTTT. This encodes CASSPPGTSTDTQYF.

The J gene is TRBJ2-1, the V gene TRBV27, with 11 nucleotides matching TRBD2. V was clipped by 2 bases and J by 7 bases; unmatched bases: 13. The V gene's germline CDR1 is MNHEY and CDR2 SMNVEV (reference sequence). This CDR3 has 18 residues. CDR3 amino acids: CASSLPPLVAGGPNEQFF. The CDR3 region has the DNA TGTGCCAGCAGTTTACCCCCCCTGGTAGCGGGAGGGCCGAATGAGCAGTTCTTC.

The genes are TRBV25-1 and TRBJ1-1; 8 bases match TRBD1. CDR3 length equals 14 residues. J was trimmed by 0 bases and V by 8 bases; bases with no gene match: 5. CDR1 is MGHDK and CDR2 is SYGVNS in the germline V gene. CDR3 bases: TGTGCCAGCGGACAGGGAGGCATGAACACTGAAGCTTTCTTT. This gives the protein CASGQGGMNTEAFF.

The gene calls are TRBV30 and TRBJ2-3; D not resolved. The CDR3 spans 15 residues. Germline V gives CDR1 GTSNPN, CDR2 SVGIG (reference sequence). V was cut by 4 bases and J by 1 base, with 15 bases left in between. The chain's CDR3 is CAWTSGVSGTDTQYF. CDR3 nucleotides: TGTGCCTGGACCTCTGGGGTGAGTGGCACAGATACGCAGTATTTT. The complete variable domain, with remaining parts taken from reference TRBV30 and TRBJ2-3, reads SQTIHQWPATLVQPVGSPLSLECTVEGTSNPNLYWYRQAAGRGLQLLFYSVGIGQISSEVPQNLSASRPQDRQFILSSKKLLLSDSGFYLCAWTSGVSGTDTQYFGPGTRLTVL.

V is TRBV28 and J is TRBJ1-2, with 8 bases lining up with TRBD1. After removal of 6 bases from V and 4 bases from J, the junction contained 13 bases not matched to a gene. There are 16 residues in the CDR3. Germline V gene lookup returns CDR1 MDHEN and CDR2 SYDVKM. The CDR3 sequence: CASSLIPPDRAYGYTF. The DNA of the CDR3 is TGTGCCAGCAGCCTTATCCCGCCGGACAGGGCCTATGGCTACACCTTC.

This rearrangement joins TRBV4-3 to TRBJ1-1; no firm D call. The V end lost 1 base, the J end lost 4 bases, and 13 bases lay between the germline ends. The CDR3 covers 15 residues. The V gene's germline CDR1 is LGHNA and CDR2 YSLEER. The CDR3 sequence: CASSQGILLGTEAFF. CDR3 coding DNA: TGCGCCAGCAGCCAAGGAATCCTCTTGGGCACTGAAGCTTTCTTT.

CDR3 amino acids: CASSIGPAHVGGAFF. CDR3 in DNA: TGTGCCAGTAGTATCGGGCCAGCCCACGTCGGCGGAGCTTTCTTT. This chain connects TRBV19 to TRBJ1-1; no firm D call. The CDR3 runs to 15 residues. From germline, CDR1 is LNHDA and CDR2 SQIVND (reference sequence). Trimming stripped 3 bases from V and 10 bases from J, with 21 bases between.

The V call is TRBV7-9, the J call TRBJ1-1; D may be TRBD1 (5 bases). Deletions cut 5 bases from V and 3 bases from J, with 19 bases between. The germline V gene encodes CDR1 SEHNR and CDR2 FQNEAQ (reference sequence). This CDR3 comprises 16 residues. CDR3 region: CASSPGQGWPHTEAFF. The CDR3 DNA is TGTGCCAGCAGCCCTGGTCAGGGTTGGCCCCACACTGAAGCTTTCTTT.

This rearrangement joins TRBV16 to TRBJ2-3; 7 nucleotides align to TRBD1. The V segment lost 4 bases and the J segment 5 bases; nucleotides outside the gene matches: 3. Germline V CDR1 and CDR2: KGHSY, FQNENV. This CDR3 contains 13 residues. The CDR3 DNA is TGTGCCAGCAGCCGGACAGGCAAAGATACGCAGTATTTT. It translates to CASSRTGKDTQYF.

The chain recombines TRBV28 with TRBJ2-5; 10 positions agree with TRBD2. Germline lookup yields CDR1 MDHEN and CDR2 SYDVKM. The V segment lost 3 bases and the J segment 2 bases; nucleotides outside the gene matches: 6. The CDR3 is 16 residues long. CDR3 loop: CASSFPLAGEQETQYF. The CDR3 bases are TGTGCCAGCAGTTTTCCGCTAGCGGGAGAGCAAGAGACCCAGTACTTC.

The J gene is TRBJ1-2, the V gene TRBV6-6, with D maybe TRBD1 (6 bases). CDR1 is MNHNY, CDR2 SVGAGI, per germline (reference sequence). CDR3 length: 16 amino acids. V lost 0 bases and J 4 bases, leaving 15 bases between the germline ends. CDR3 DNA: TGTGCCAGCAGTTACTCCTCAGGGGAGTGGAGCTATGGCTACACCTTC. Translating it yields CASSYSSGEWSYGYTF.

This clone has only one observation. The rearrangement links TRBV25-1 to TRBJ2-7, with D possibly matching TRBD2 (6 bases). The germline V and J ends were trimmed by 2 bases and 4 bases, with 15 bases remaining between them. The CDR3 sequence is 15 residues long. Germline V lookup: CDR1 MGHDK, CDR2 SYGVNS. In DNA form, the CDR3 reads TGTGCCAGCAGTGAAGTGGGGCGGGGCCCTTACGAGCAGTACTTC. It codes for CASSEVGRGPYEQYF.

The rearrangement uses TRBV4-1 and TRBJ2-3; D is unclear. Germline assignment: CDR1 MGHRA and CDR2 YSYEKL. V was cut by 3 bases and J by 2 bases, with 18 bases left in between. This CDR3 comprises 17 residues. The CDR3: CASSHEMIPGPTDTQYF. The CDR3 nucleotides read TGCGCCAGCAGCCACGAGATGATTCCCGGCCCCACAGATACGCAGTATTTT.